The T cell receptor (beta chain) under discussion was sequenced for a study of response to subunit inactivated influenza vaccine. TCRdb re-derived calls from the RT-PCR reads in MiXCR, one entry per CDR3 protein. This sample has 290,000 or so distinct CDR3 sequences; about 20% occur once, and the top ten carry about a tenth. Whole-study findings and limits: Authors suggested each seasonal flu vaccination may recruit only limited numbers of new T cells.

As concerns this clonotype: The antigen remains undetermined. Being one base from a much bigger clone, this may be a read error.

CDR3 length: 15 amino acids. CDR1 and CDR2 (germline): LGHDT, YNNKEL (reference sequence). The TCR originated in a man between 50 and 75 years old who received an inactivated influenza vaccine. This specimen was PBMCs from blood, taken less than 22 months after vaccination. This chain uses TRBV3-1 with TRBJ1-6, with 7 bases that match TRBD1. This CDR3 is CATSTGQAVVSPLHF. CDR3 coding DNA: TGTGCCACCAGCACCGGACAGGCCGTGGTTTCACCCCTCCACTTT.